One sample yielded the 9 T cell receptor beta chains listed below, sequenced in a study of long-term antiretroviral therapy in people with HIV. The assay used was immunoSEQ (version v3.0), run at survey level. The assay was immunoSEQ multiplex PCR, and TCRdb's table has in-frame clones only and misses some. The sample consists of about 21,000 clones, roughly 84% of them appearing once. Sequenced here: unsorted PBMCs, sampled 0.2 years before starting antiretroviral therapy. The origin of the receptors is a man younger than 35 with HIV.

This clone showed up just a few times. The chain recombines TRBV5-8 with TRBJ2-3; D possibly corresponds to TRBD1 (7 bases). Germline V lookup: CDR1 SGHTS, CDR2 YDEGEE. This CDR3 has 13 amino acids. V was pared by 5 bases and J by 4 bases, with 11 bases between. The CDR3 loop is CASSQGDSDTQYF. In DNA, the CDR3 is TGTGCCAGCAGTCAGGGGGACTCAGATACGCAGTATTTT.

The chain carries TRBV7-6 and TRBJ1-1, with 8 bases identical to TRBD1. The CDR3 is 15 amino acids. Germline trimming cut 5 bases from V and 7 bases from J; bases unmatched to any gene: 12. Per the germline V gene, CDR1 is SGHVS and CDR2 is FNYEAQ. This CDR3 reads CASSPRQGNGIEAFF. The CDR3, as DNA: TGTGCCAGCAGCCCGAGACAGGGGAACGGGATTGAAGCTTTCTTT.

This clone was observed once. The rearrangement joins TRBV7-3 to TRBJ2-3; D unresolved. Germline assignment: CDR1 SGHTA and CDR2 FQGTGA. V was cut by 2 bases and J by 0 bases, with 9 bases left in between. CDR3 length: 15 residues. The chain's CDR3 is CASSLSSASTDTQYF. CDR3 coding DNA: TGTGCCAGCAGCTTATCGTCGGCTAGCACAGATACGCAGTATTTT. The full variable domain, with the rest looked up from reference TRBV7-3 and TRBJ2-3, is GAGVSQTPSNKVTEKGKYVELRCDPISGHTALYWYRQSLGQGPEFLIYFQGTGAADDSGLPNDRFFAVRPEGSVSTLKIQRTERGDSAVYLCASSLSSASTDTQYFGPGTRLTVL.

CDR3 in amino acids: CASSPGSTPLHF. CDR3 coding DNA: TGTGCCAGCAGCCCAGGGTCGACACCCCTCCACTTT. The V gene is TRBV7-9, the J gene TRBJ1-6; D is possibly TRBD1 (5 bases). The CDR3 extends over 12 amino acids. Per germline, CDR1 SEHNR and CDR2 FQNEAQ (reference sequence). V lost 5 bases and J lost 11, with 10 bases in between. The full variable domain, with the rest looked up from reference TRBV7-9 and TRBJ1-6, is DTGVSQNPRHKITKRGQNVTFRCDPISEHNRLYWYRQTLGQGPEFLTYFQNEAQLEKSRLLSDRFSAERPKGSFSTLEIQRTEQGDSAMYLCASSPGSTPLHFGNGTRLTVT.

J is TRBJ1-2 and V is TRBV5-5, with TRBD1 as a possible D gene (6 bases). V was trimmed by 6 bases and J by 6 bases, leaving 18 bases between them. Germline V gene sequence: CDR1 SGHKS, CDR2 YYEKEE (reference sequence). The CDR3 loop spans 14 amino acids. In DNA form, the CDR3 reads TGTGCCAGCACCCCCGCGGGAAGGGGGAATGGCTACACCTTC. Amino acid sequence: CASTPAGRGNGYTF.

This clone was picked up one time. V gene TRBV27 combines with J gene TRBJ2-1; 9 positions agree with TRBD2. Trimming cost V 8 bases and J 8 bases; bases outside gene matches: 13. CDR3 size: 15 residues. CDR1 MNHEY and CDR2 SMNVEV come from the germline V gene (reference sequence). As DNA, the CDR3 is TGTGCCAGCTCCTCCCACAGTAGCGGGAGCCATGAGCAGTTCTTC. This sequence encodes CASSSHSSGSHEQFF.

DNA of the CDR3: TGTGCCACCAGCAGAGAACTAGCCAGCAATGAGCAGTTCTTC. It codes for CATSRELASNEQFF. The chain combines TRBV15 with TRBJ2-1; possibly TRBD2 for D (6 bases). The CDR3 spans 14 residues. Germline values: CDR1 LNHNV, CDR2 YYDKDF (reference sequence). The V end lost 0 bases, the J end lost 6 bases, and 9 bases lay between the germline ends. The variable domain in full, with the rest retrieved from reference TRBV15 and TRBJ2-1, is DAMVIQNPRYQVTQFGKPVTLSCSQTLNHNVMYWYQQKSSQAPKLLFHYYDKDFNNEADTPDNFQSRRPNTSFCFLDIRSPGLGDTAMYLCATSRELASNEQFFGPGTRLTVL.

The chain uses TRBV10-3 and TRBJ2-6; D ambiguous. The length of the CDR3 is 13 residues. The germline V gene has CDR1 ENHRY and CDR2 SYGVKD. Trimming stripped 11 bases from V and 0 bases from J, with 8 bases between. The CDR3 DNA follows: TGTGCCGGCGGAAGCTCTGGGGCCAACGTCCTGACTTTC. It yields the protein CAGGSSGANVLTF.

This chain joins TRBV5-1 and TRBJ1-6; D is ambiguous. Per the germline V gene, CDR1 is SGHRS and CDR2 is YFSETQ. Trimming left V 5 bases short and J 5 bases short, with 5 bases between. The CDR3 is made up of 12 amino acids. The CDR3 here is CASSRDNSPLHF. The DNA of the CDR3 is TGCGCCAGCAGTAGGGATAATTCACCCCTCCACTTT.